Listed below are T cell receptor beta chains from one sample, sequenced in a study of Ad26.COV2.S vaccination and SARS-CoV-2 variants. The repertoire was sequenced with immunoSEQ multiplex PCR; TCRdb's copy has only in-frame clones and lacks some. Seen here are approximately 480,000 clones, roughly 85% observed once, and the top ten hold about 13%. The specimen was peripheral blood, collected in a trial of Ad26.COV2.S vaccine versus placebo. The receptors stem from a person aged 18 to 65 who received the Ad26.COV2.S COVID-19 vaccine or a placebo. The CDR3 runs from the conserved cysteine through the conserved F or W. D genes are given only for firm matches. A row's size may be missing; if present it is once, few, many or a size class.

>TRBJ1-6|-|TRBV28|few
TGTGCCAGCAGGGGGAATTCACCCCTCCACTTT
CASRGNSPLHF
>TRBJ1-3|TRBD1|TRBV23-1|-
TGCGCCAGCAGTCAAAGGACAGGGAGTGGAAACACCATATATTTT
CASSQRTGSGNTIYF
>TRBJ2-3|TRBD2|TRBV11-3|-
TGTGCCAGCAGCCCCGGTGGTAGCGGGAGGACGGATACGCAGTATTTT
CASSPGGSGRTDTQYF
>TRBJ2-2|-|TRBV7-2|-
TGTGCCAGCAGACAACCTGGGGGTGCTGGGGAGCTGTTTTTT
CASRQPGGAGELFF
>TRBJ2-1|-|TRBV27|-
TGTGCCAGCAGTTTATTGGTGGGAGGGGGTAATGAGCAGTTCTTC
CASSLLVGGGNEQFF
>TRBJ2-7|-|TRBV7-9|-
TGTGCCAGCAGCTTATCTGGTTGGGGGCAGTACTTC
CASSLSGWGQYF
>TRBJ2-5|TRBD2|TRBV9|-
TGTGCCAGCAGCCCCGGGGGGGGCGAGGGGACCCAGTACTTC
CASSPGGGEGTQYF
>TRBJ1-2|-|TRBV7-8|few
TGTGCCAGCAGCCCGCGGGCACTTGGGAACTATGGCTACACCTTC
CASSPRALGNYGYTF
>TRBJ2-5|TRBD1|TRBV28|-
TGTGCCAGCAGTCGGCAAAGTCCGGGACAGGGATGGGAGACCCAGTACTTC
CASSRQSPGQGWETQYF
>TRBJ2-5|-|TRBV6-5|few
TGTGCCAGCAGACATGGGGGGGCAGAGACCCAGTACTTC
CASRHGGAETQYF
>TRBJ2-3|-|TRBV5-4|-
TGTGCCAGCAGCTTCACTCCTTCAGATACGCAGTATTTT
CASSFTPSDTQYF
>TRBJ2-1|-|TRBV11-3|-
TGTGCCAGCAGCTTGGCACCCGGTAATGAGCAGTTCTTC
CASSLAPGNEQFF
>TRBJ2-2|-|TRBV3-1/TRBV3-2|-
TGTGCCAGCAGCCCAGTGGGACGGAACACCGGGGAGCTGTTTTTT
CASSPVGRNTGELFF
>TRBJ2-7|-|TRBV28|-
TGTGCCAGCGGGGAGATCCTCTCCTACGAGCAGTACTTC
CASGEILSYEQYF
>TRBJ1-5|-|TRBV19|-
TGTGCCAGTACCGGGGCTCGCAATCAGCCCCAGCATTTT
CASTGARNQPQHF
>TRBJ2-7|TRBD1|TRBV28|few
TGTGCCAGCAGAAGGCCCGGGACAGGGGGGGAATTGGACTTC
CASRRPGTGGELDF
>TRBJ2-1|TRBD2|TRBV6-5|-
TGTGCCAGCAGGCTAGCGGGAGAGCGCGAGCAGTTCTTC
CASRLAGEREQFF
>TRBJ1-2|-|TRBV5-1|-
TGCGCCAGCAGCTTGACGGTTGGGAAACCGGACAAATCAAATGGCTACACCTTC
CASSLTVGKPDKSNGYTF
>TRBJ2-6|-|TRBV25-1|-
TGTGCCAGCAAGGAATCTGGGGCCAACGTCCTGACTTTC
CASKESGANVLTF
>TRBJ1-4|TRBD1|TRBV28|-
TGTGCCAGCAAAGACAGGGGGCAAGATAATGAAAAACTGTTTTTT
CASKDRGQDNEKLFF
>TRBJ1-2|-|TRBV7-2|-
TGTGCCAGCAGCTTTCAGAGTAGCTATGGCTACACCTTC
CASSFQSSYGYTF
>TRBJ2-7|-|TRBV7-2|once
TGTGCCAGCAGCTTAGCGGGATCCCGAGGTTACGAGCAGTACTTC
CASSLAGSRGYEQYF
>TRBJ1-2|-|TRBV3-1/TRBV3-2|-
TGTGCCAGCAATATATTTGGCAGGGACTATGGCTACACCTTC
CASNIFGRDYGYTF
>TRBJ1-6|TRBD1|TRBV30|once
TGTGCCTGGAGGTTAACAGGGGGCTTACCCCTCCACTTT
CAWRLTGGLPLHF
>TRBJ2-3|-|TRBV28|-
TGTGCCAGCAGTTTAAGGGCGCGTGGATTGGGGGGCACAGATACGCAGTATTTT
CASSLRARGLGGTDTQYF
>TRBJ2-1|-|TRBV2|-
TGTGCCAGCAGTGGGATGAAGGGATACAATGAGCAGTTCTTC
CASSGMKGYNEQFF
>TRBJ2-1|-|TRBV6-5|-
TGTGCCAGCGCAGGGGGGAGCTCCTACAATGAGCAGTTCTTC
CASAGGSSYNEQFF
>TRBJ1-1|TRBD1|TRBV6-1|-
TGTGCCAGCAGTGAATGGGGACAGGGGGACACTGAAGCTTTCTTT
CASSEWGQGDTEAFF
>TRBJ2-3|-|TRBV30|-
TGTGCCTGGAGTAGCGACACAGATACGCAGTATTTT
CAWSSDTDTQYF
>TRBJ2-3|TRBD2|TRBV12-3/TRBV12-4|-
TGTGCCAGCAGCGTGGGACTACCAGATACGCAGTATTTT
CASSVGLPDTQYF
>TRBJ2-1|-|TRBV20-1|-
TGCAGTGCTAGAGGCCACAATGAGCAGTTCTTC
CSARGHNEQFF
>TRBJ2-3|-|TRBV18|-
TGTGCCAGCTCACCGTCGATCGATACTAGCACAGATACGCAGTATTTT
CASSPSIDTSTDTQYF
>TRBJ1-1|TRBD1|TRBV5-4|once
TGTGCCAGCAGCTTTGGAACGGGGACAGGGGGCCGATGGAACACTGAAGCTTTCTTT
CASSFGTGTGGRWNTEAFF
>TRBJ2-5|TRBD1|TRBV29-1|few
TGCAGCGTTGAAGGTCAGGGGGTCGGGGAGACCCAGTACTTC
CSVEGQGVGETQYF
>TRBJ1-2|TRBD1|TRBV5-1|-
TGCGCCAGCAGCTTGGCGCAGGGGGCAGATGGCTACACCTTC
CASSLAQGADGYTF
>TRBJ1-2|TRBD1|TRBV24-1|-
TGTGCCACTAAAGATACAGGGGACACTAACTATGGCTACACCTTC
CATKDTGDTNYGYTF
>TRBJ1-1|TRBD1|TRBV9|-
TGTGCCAGCAGCACACACTCAACAGGGGGCACTGAAGCTTTCTTT
CASSTHSTGGTEAFF
>TRBJ2-1|TRBD1|TRBV6-4|-
TGTGCCAGCAGTGCCTGCTTCGGACAGGGGTCCTACAATGAGCAGTTCTTC
CASSACFGQGSYNEQFF
>TRBJ2-7|-|TRBV27|-
TGTGCCAGCAGTCCCCCGTATGGGGGTGGTATCTACGAGCAGTACTTC
CASSPPYGGGIYEQYF
>TRBJ2-1|-|TRBV20-1|-
TGCAGTGCTAGTGGCCTATTCGGTGAGCAGTTCTTC
CSASGLFGEQFF
>TRBJ1-1|-|TRBV5-4|-
TGTGCCAGCAGCTTGGAATTTGCTGAAGCTTTCTTT
CASSLEFAEAFF
>TRBJ1-6|-|TRBV9|-
TGTGCCAGCAGCCTATCAGGAGTAACTGTCTCACCCCTCCACTTT
CASSLSGVTVSPLHF
>TRBJ2-5|-|TRBV6-5|-
TGTGCCAGCAGTTACAGCCAGCAAGAGACCCAGTACTTC
CASSYSQQETQYF
>TRBJ1-6|-|TRBV19|-
TGTGCCAGTAGTATTCCGGGGGACTATAATTCACCCCTCCACTTT
CASSIPGDYNSPLHF
>TRBJ2-5|-|TRBV7-8|-
TGTGCCAGCAGCTTACAGGGGGGCGATCAAGAGACCCAGTACTTC
CASSLQGGDQETQYF
>TRBJ1-1|TRBD1|TRBV28|-
TGTGCCAGCAGGTCACAGGGGCCCACTGAAGCTTTCTTT
CASRSQGPTEAFF
>TRBJ2-7|TRBD1|TRBV28|-
TGTGCCAGCAGAGAGACAGGGGTCCAGACGCAGTACTTC
CASRETGVQTQYF
>TRBJ2-3|-|TRBV11-1|once
TGTGCCAGCAGTCGGAGCCCGGGCTCTGGAGATACGCAGTATTTT
CASSRSPGSGDTQYF